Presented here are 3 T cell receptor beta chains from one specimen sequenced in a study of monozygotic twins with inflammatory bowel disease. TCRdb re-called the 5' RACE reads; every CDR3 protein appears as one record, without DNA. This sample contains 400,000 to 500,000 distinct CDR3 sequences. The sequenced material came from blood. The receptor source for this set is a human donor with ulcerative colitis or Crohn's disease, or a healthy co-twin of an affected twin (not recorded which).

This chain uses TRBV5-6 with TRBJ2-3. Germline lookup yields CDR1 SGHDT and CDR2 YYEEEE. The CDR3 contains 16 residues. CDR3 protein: CASSLLDATSTDTQYF.

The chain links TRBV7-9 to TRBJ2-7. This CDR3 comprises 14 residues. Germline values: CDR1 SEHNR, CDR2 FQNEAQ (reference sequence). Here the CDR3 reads CASSFDRTSYEQYF.

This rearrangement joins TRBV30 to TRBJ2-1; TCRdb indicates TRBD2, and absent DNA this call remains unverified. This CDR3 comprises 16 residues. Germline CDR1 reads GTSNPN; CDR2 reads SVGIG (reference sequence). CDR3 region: CAWSVGASGRYNEQFF.